Listed here are 10 T cell receptor beta chains from one sample, sequenced in a study of early T cells in non-severe SARS-CoV-2 infection. From the 5' RACE reads, TCRdb called clonotypes with MiXCR, one entry per CDR3 protein. The table includes about 80,000 distinct CDR3 sequences, approximately 9.1% detected once. Specimen: whole blood. These receptors originate from an adult who was a healthcare worker with PCR-confirmed SARS-CoV-2 infection or an uninfected control (not recorded which).

The rearrangement uses TRBV25-1 and TRBJ1-5; D is undetermined. The germline CDR1 and CDR2 sequences are MGHDK and SYGVNS. CDR3 length equals 14 residues. V lost 3 bases and J 0 bases, leaving 6 bases between the germline ends. In DNA form, the CDR3 reads TGTGCCAGCAGTGACGACTTTAGCAATCAGCCCCAGCATTTT. The encoded protein is CASSDDFSNQPQHF.

This clonotype was detected many times. This chain connects TRBV7-2 to TRBJ2-3; 7 bases are a match to TRBD1. V gave up 6 bases and J gave up 4 bases; unmatched junction bases: 7. CDR3 length: 14 residues. CDR1 and CDR2 from the germline V gene are SGHTA and FQGNSA. DNA of the CDR3: TGTGCCAGCAGTCAAGACAGGGCAGCAGATACGCAGTATTTT. Protein product: CASSQDRAADTQYF.

The V gene is TRBV29-1, the J gene TRBJ2-1; 7 bases line up with TRBD1. In germline, CDR1 is SQVTM, CDR2 ANQGSEA. The V gene end was trimmed by 7 bases and the J gene end by 8 bases; junction bases not matched to a gene: 8. CDR3 size: 12 residues. Here the CDR3 reads CSDARGSDEQFF. CDR3 bases: TGCAGCGACGCCAGGGGGTCGGATGAGCAGTTCTTC.

This clonotype was seen at least ten times. V is TRBV7-2 and J is TRBJ1-2; TRBD1 might be the D (6 bases). The CDR3 is 14 residues long. With 2 bases removed from V and 6 bases from J, the gap between germline ends came to 13 bases. The germline V gene encodes CDR1 SGHTA and CDR2 FQGNSA. The CDR3 bases are TGTGCCAGCAGCTTAATATGGGGGCCACATGGCTACACCTTC. It is translated as CASSLIWGPHGYTF.

J is TRBJ2-7 and V is TRBV6-6, with D uncertain. Trimming left V 2 bases short and J 3 bases short, with 11 bases between. CDR1 is MNHNY, CDR2 SVGAGI, per germline (reference sequence). This CDR3 is built from 14 residues. This chain's CDR3 is CASSYPNHYYEQYF. In DNA, the CDR3 is TGTGCCAGCAGTTACCCAAACCACTACTACGAGCAGTACTTC.

This clonotype came up many times. The chain has TRBV21-1 and TRBJ2-7. TRBV21-1 is a documented pseudogene. The CDR3 runs 15 residues. The CDR3 is CASSKVDGFTYEQYF. The DNA of the CDR3 is TGTGCCAGCAGCAAAGTGGACGGATTCACCTACGAGCAGTACTTC.

This clonotype was seen at least ten times. The rearrangement joins TRBV5-1 to TRBJ2-6; no clear D gene. With 0 bases removed from V and 4 bases from J, the gap between germline ends came to 5 bases. CDR1 and CDR2 (germline): SGHRS, YFSETQ. The CDR3 runs 14 residues. Written as DNA, the CDR3 is TGCGCCAGCAGCTTGGAAGGGGGGGCCAACGTCCTGACTTTC. It codes for CASSLEGGANVLTF.

This clonotype was observed at least ten times. The chain has TRBV5-1 and TRBJ2-7; TRBD1 matches 9 bases. This CDR3 region has 17 residues. Looked up from germline, CDR1 is SGHRS and CDR2 is YFSETQ. V was pared by 5 bases and J by 6 bases, with 18 bases of the junction left unmatched. The CDR3 here is CASSSPGTGSIIGEQYF. Written as DNA, the CDR3 is TGCGCCAGCAGTTCGCCCGGGACAGGGAGTATAATCGGCGAGCAGTACTTC.

Ten or more counts support this clonotype. CDR3: CASSLQGEINYGYTF. CDR3 DNA sequence: TGCGCCAGCAGCTTGCAGGGGGAGATTAACTATGGCTACACCTTC. The V and J genes are TRBV5-1 and TRBJ1-2; 7 bases map to TRBD1. The V and J ends lost 1 base and 1 base, in that order; junction bases with no gene match: 4. Per the germline V gene, CDR1 is SGHRS and CDR2 is YFSETQ. This CDR3 contains 15 residues.

This clonotype was observed at least ten times. The chain uses TRBV5-1 and TRBJ2-7; 10 nucleotides line up with TRBD2. Germline CDR1 is SGHRS and CDR2 is YFSETQ. Trimming removed 7 bases from V and 3 bases from J; junction bases left unmatched: 13. The CDR3 runs to 16 residues. The DNA of the CDR3 is TGCGCCAGCTGGTTCGAAGCGGGAGGGCCCGGCTACGAGCAGTACTTC. This encodes CASWFEAGGPGYEQYF.